These 2 T cell receptor beta chains originate from one sample sequenced in a study of T-cell reconstitution after alpha-beta-depleted transplantation in children. This sample's TCRbeta library carried unique molecular identifier barcodes. TCRdb reprocessed the PCR reads via MiXCR and lists one record per CDR3 protein. The sample has hundreds of thousands of distinct CDR3 sequences, around 13% seen once. This specimen was PBMCs, taken before TCRalphabeta/CD19-depleted stem cell transplant. These receptors originate from a girl aged 2-10 years with congenital amegakaryocytic thrombocytopenia, due to receive a stem cell transplant.

The V gene is TRBV7-9, the J gene TRBJ1-4, with a possible D match to TRBD1 (5 bases). Between the trimmed V and J ends, which lost 5 bases and 7 bases, there was a span of 20 bases. Germline values: CDR1 SEHNR, CDR2 FQNEAQ (reference sequence). This CDR3 spans 16 amino acids. CDR3: CASSHEAGPGGEKLFF. As DNA, the CDR3 is TGTGCCAGCAGCCACGAAGCGGGGCCAGGAGGTGAAAAACTGTTTTTT.

This clonotype has more than one count but fewer than ten. The chain carries TRBV4-1 and TRBJ2-7, with TRBD1 matching 9 bases. Germline V gives CDR1 MGHRA, CDR2 YSYEKL. The CDR3 loop spans 15 amino acids. V shed 4 bases, J shed 4 bases, and the junction held 8 bases outside the gene matches. CDR3 in amino acids: CASSPGWTGVYEQYF. The DNA of the CDR3 is TGCGCCAGCAGCCCCGGATGGACAGGGGTTTACGAGCAGTACTTC.